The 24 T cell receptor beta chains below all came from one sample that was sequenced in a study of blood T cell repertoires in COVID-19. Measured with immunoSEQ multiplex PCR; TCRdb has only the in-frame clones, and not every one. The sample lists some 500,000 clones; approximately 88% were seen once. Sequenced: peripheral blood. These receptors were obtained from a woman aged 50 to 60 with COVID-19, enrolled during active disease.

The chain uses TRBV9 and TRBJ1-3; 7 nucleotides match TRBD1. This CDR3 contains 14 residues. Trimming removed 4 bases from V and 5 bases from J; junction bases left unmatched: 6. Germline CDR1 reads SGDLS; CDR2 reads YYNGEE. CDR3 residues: CASSPPGQRNTIYF. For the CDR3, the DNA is TGTGCCAGCAGCCCCCCGGGACAGAGAAACACCATATATTTT.

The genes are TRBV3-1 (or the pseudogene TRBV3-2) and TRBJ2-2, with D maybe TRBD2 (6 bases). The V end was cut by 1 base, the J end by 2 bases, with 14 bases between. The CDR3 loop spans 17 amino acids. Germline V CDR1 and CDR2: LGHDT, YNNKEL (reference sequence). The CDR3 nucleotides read TGTGCCAGCAGCCAAGCCACACGGGGGAGTAACACCGGGGAGCTGTTTTTT. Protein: CASSQATRGSNTGELFF.

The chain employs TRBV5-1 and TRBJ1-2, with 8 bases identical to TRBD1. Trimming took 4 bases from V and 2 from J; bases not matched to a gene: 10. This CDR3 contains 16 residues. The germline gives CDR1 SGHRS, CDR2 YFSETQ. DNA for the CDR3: TGCGCCAGCAGCCAGGGGACAGGTTTGGAGAACTATGGCTACACCTTC. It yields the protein CASSQGTGLENYGYTF.

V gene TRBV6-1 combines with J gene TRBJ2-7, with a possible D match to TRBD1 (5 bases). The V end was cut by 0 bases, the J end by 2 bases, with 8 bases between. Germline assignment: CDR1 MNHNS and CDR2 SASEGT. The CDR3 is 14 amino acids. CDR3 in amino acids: CASSEATAAYEQYF. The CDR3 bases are TGTGCCAGCAGTGAAGCGACAGCCGCCTACGAGCAGTACTTC.

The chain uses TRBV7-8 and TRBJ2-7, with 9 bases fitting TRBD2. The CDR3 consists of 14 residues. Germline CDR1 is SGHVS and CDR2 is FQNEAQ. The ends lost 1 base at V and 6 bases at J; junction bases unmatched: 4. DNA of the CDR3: TGTGCCAGCAGCTTAGTGCTTAGCGGGGGCGAGCAGTACTTC. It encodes CASSLVLSGGEQYF.

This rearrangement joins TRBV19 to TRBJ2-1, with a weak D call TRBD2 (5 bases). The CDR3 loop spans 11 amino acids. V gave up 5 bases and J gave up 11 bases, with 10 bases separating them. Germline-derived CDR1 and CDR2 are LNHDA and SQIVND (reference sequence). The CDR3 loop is CASSERDKQFF. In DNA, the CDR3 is TGTGCCAGTAGTGAGAGGGATAAGCAGTTCTTC.

The CDR3 region is CSVDTGEKLFF. CDR3 DNA sequence: TGCAGCGTTGACACAGGAGAAAAACTGTTTTTT. The chain combines TRBV29-1 with TRBJ1-4; weak D call: TRBD1 (5 bases). Germline-derived CDR1 and CDR2 are SQVTM and ANQGSEA. This CDR3 is built from 11 residues. Trimming took 3 bases from V and 8 from J, leaving 7 bases between them.

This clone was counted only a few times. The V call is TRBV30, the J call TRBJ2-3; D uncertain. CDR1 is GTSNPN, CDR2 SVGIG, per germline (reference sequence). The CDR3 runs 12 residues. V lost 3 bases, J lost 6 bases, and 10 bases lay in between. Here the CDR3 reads CAWSVVADTQYF. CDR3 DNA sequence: TGTGCCTGGAGCGTTGTGGCCGATACGCAGTATTTT.

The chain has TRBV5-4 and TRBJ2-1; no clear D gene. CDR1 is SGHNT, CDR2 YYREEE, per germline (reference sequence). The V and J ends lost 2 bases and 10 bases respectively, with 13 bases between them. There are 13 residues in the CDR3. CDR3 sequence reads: CASSFGPIPEQFF. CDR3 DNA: TGTGCCAGCAGCTTTGGCCCGATACCCGAGCAGTTCTTC.

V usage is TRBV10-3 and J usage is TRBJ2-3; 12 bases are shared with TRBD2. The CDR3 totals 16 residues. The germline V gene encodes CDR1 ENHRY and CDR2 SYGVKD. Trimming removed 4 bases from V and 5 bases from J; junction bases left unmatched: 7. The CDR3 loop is CAISARLAGGQDTQYF. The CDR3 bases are TGTGCCATCAGTGCCAGGCTAGCGGGGGGGCAAGATACGCAGTATTTT.

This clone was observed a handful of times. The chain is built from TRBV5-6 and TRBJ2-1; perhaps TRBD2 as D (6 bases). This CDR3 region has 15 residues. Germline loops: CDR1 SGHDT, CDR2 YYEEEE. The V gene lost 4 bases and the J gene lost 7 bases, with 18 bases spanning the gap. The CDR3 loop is CASSGTWVAGNEQFF. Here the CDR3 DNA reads TGTGCCAGCAGCGGCACGTGGGTCGCGGGGAATGAGCAGTTCTTC.

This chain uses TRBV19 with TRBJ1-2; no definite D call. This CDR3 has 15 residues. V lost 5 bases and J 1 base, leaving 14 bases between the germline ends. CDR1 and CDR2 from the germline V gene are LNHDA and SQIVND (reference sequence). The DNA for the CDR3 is TGTGCCAGTAGTCGGGAGCGGTATCTTAACTATGGCTACACCTTC. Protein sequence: CASSRERYLNYGYTF.

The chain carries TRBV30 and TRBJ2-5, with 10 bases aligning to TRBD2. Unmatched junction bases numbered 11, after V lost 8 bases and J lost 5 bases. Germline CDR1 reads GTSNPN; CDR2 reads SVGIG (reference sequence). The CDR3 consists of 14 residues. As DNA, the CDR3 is TGTGCCCGGTCCAGCGGGGGGGCCTCTGAGACCCAGTACTTC. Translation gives CARSSGGASETQYF.

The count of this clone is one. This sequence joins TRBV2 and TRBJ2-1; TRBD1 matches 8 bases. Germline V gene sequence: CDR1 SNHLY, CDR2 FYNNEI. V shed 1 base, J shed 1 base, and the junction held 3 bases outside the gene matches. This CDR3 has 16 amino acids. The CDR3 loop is CASSEGTGLSYNEQFF. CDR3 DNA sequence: TGTGCCAGCAGTGAAGGGACAGGGTTGTCCTACAATGAGCAGTTCTTC.

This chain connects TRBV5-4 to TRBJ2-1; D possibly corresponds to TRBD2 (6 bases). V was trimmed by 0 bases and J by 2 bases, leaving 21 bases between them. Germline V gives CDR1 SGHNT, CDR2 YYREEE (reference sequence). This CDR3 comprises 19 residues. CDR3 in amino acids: CASSLGLDKLPGPYNEQFF. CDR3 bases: TGTGCCAGCAGCTTGGGACTAGATAAGTTACCGGGCCCCTACAATGAGCAGTTCTTC.

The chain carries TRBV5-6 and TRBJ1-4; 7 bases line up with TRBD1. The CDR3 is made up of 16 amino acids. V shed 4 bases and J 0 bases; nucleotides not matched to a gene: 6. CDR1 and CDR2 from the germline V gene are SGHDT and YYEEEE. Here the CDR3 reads CASSQRTGATNEKLFF. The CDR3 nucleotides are TGTGCCAGCAGCCAACGGACAGGAGCAACTAATGAAAAACTGTTTTTT.

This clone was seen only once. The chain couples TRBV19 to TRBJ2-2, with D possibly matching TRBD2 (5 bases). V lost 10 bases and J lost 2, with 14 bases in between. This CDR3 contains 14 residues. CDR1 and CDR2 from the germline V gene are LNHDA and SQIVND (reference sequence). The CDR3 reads CATRTQLNTGELFF. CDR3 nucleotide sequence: TGTGCCACCAGGACTCAGCTAAACACCGGGGAGCTGTTTTTT. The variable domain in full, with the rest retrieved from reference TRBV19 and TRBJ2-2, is DGGITQSPKYLFRKEGQNVTLSCEQNLNHDAMYWYRQDPGQGLRLIYYSQIVNDFQKGDIAEGYSVSREKKESFPLTVTSAQKNPTAFYLCATRTQLNTGELFFGEGSRLTVL.

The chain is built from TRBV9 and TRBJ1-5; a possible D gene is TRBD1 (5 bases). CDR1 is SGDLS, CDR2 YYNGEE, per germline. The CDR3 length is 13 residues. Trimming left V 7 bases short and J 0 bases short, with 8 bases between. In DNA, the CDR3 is TGTGCCAGCGGGGGGGGTAGCAATCAGCCCCAGCATTTT. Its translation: CASGGGSNQPQHF.

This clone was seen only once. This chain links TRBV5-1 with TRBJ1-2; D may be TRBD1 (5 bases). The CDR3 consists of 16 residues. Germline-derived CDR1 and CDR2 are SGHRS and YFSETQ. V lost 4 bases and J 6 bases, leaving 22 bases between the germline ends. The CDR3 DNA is TGCGCCAGCAGCCCCTCCCAATTCAGGGTGATGGATGGCTACACCTTC. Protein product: CASSPSQFRVMDGYTF.

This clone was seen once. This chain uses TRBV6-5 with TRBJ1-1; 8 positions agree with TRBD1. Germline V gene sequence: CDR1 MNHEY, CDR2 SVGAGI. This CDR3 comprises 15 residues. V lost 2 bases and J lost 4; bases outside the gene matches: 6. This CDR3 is CASSYPGGAITEAFF. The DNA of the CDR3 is TGTGCCAGCAGTTACCCAGGGGGCGCGATCACTGAAGCTTTCTTT.

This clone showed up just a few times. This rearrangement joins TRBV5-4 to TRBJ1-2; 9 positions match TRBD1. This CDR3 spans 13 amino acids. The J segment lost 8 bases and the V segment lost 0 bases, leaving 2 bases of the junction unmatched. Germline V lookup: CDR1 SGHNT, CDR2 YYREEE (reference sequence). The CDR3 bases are TGTGCCAGCAGCTTGGACAGGGGGCAAGGCTACACCTTC. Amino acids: CASSLDRGQGYTF.

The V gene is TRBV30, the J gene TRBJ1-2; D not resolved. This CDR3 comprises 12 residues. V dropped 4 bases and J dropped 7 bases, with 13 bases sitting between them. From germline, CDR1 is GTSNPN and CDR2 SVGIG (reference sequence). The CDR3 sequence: CAWKTVRIGYTF. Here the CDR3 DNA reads TGTGCCTGGAAAACAGTTAGAATTGGCTACACCTTC. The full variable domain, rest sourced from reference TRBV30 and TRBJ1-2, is SQTIHQWPATLVQPVGSPLSLECTVEGTSNPNLYWYRQAAGRGLQLLFYSVGIGQISSEVPQNLSASRPQDRQFILSSKKLLLSDSGFYLCAWKTVRIGYTFGSGTRLTVV.

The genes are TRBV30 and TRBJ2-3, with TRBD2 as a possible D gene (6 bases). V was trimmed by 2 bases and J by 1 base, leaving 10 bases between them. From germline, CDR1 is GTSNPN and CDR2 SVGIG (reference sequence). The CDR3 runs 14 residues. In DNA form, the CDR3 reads TGTGCCTGGAGTCCCGTAGCGGGCACAGATACGCAGTATTTT. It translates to CAWSPVAGTDTQYF.

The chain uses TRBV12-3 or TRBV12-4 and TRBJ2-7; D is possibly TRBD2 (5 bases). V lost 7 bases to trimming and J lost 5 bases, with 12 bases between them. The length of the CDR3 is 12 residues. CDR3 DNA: TGTGCCAGCACCGCGGGTGTGGACGAGCAGTACTTC. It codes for CASTAGVDEQYF.